The 9 T cell receptor beta chains reported below all come from one sample, sequenced in a study of control samples from healthy donors and cancer patients. TCRdb's copy holds only in-frame clones and misses some; the assay was immunoSEQ multiplex PCR. The sample includes roughly 130,000 clones, less than 95% of them seen just once. Source material: blood. The receptor set was obtained from a man aged 25-40 years in good health.

J is TRBJ2-7 and V is TRBV12-3 or TRBV12-4; the D gene is possibly TRBD1 (5 bases). The CDR3 consists of 13 residues. Trimming stripped 5 bases from V and 3 bases from J, with 11 bases between. As DNA, the CDR3 is TGTGCCAGCAGTCAGGGTAAAATCTACGAGCAGTACTTC. Protein product: CASSQGKIYEQYF.

J is TRBJ2-1 and V is TRBV7-9, with 14 bases fitting TRBD2. Germline V lookup: CDR1 SEHNR, CDR2 FQNEAQ (reference sequence). The CDR3 consists of 16 residues. The trim removed 3 bases at V and 4 bases at J, leaving 2 bases unmatched. This CDR3 reads CASSFRTSGGYNEQFF. CDR3 nucleotide sequence: TGTGCCAGCAGCTTTCGGACTAGCGGGGGGTACAATGAGCAGTTCTTC.

This chain connects TRBV6-1 to TRBJ1-3; the D gene is possibly TRBD1 (5 bases). The CDR3 runs 16 residues. The germline gives CDR1 MNHNS, CDR2 SASEGT. V lost 6 bases to trimming and J lost 0 bases, with 15 bases between them. CDR3 bases: TGTGCCAGCAGAGAATCCGACAGCAGCTCTGGAAACACCATATATTTT. Protein: CASRESDSSSGNTIYF.

The chain is built from TRBV24-1 and TRBJ2-7, with a possible D match to TRBD2 (5 bases). CDR3 length equals 14 residues. Trimming removed 4 bases at V and 7 bases at J, with 16 bases between. Germline-derived CDR1 and CDR2 are KGHDR and SFDVKD. The chain's CDR3 is CATSESGWPGEQYF. CDR3 nucleotides: TGTGCCACCAGTGAATCCGGGTGGCCGGGGGAGCAGTACTTC.

The chain is built from TRBV18 and TRBJ1-1; the D is unclear. The CDR3 is 17 amino acids. Germline V lookup: CDR1 KGHSH, CDR2 LQKENI. Trimming left V 3 bases short and J 1 base short, with 18 bases between. Here the CDR3 DNA reads TGTGCCAGCTCACCTGTGGACCGTTACCCCCCGAACACTGAAGCTTTCTTT. Amino acids: CASSPVDRYPPNTEAFF.

The rearrangement uses TRBV28 and TRBJ1-5; TRBD1 might be the D (5 bases). The CDR3 sequence is 12 residues long. The V gene lost 5 bases and the J gene lost 6 bases, with 8 bases spanning the gap. Germline CDR1 and CDR2: MDHEN and SYDVKM. CDR3 in DNA: TGTGCCAGCAGTGGGAGGGGTCAGCCCCAGCATTTT. Encoded protein: CASSGRGQPQHF.

The chain carries TRBV27 and TRBJ2-1; 9 bases line up with TRBD2. The germline CDR1 and CDR2 sequences are MNHEY and SMNVEV (reference sequence). The length of the CDR3 is 15 residues. The junction had 13 bases not matched to a gene; V was cut back by 6 bases and J by 10 bases. The CDR3 nucleotides are TGTGCCAGCAGGACAATAGCGGGGGCGGCCACCGAGCAGTTCTTC. It encodes CASRTIAGAATEQFF.

CDR3 amino acids: CASRPGGTSVAETQYF. The CDR3 coding sequence is TGCGCCAGCAGGCCCGGCGGGACTAGTGTTGCCGAGACCCAGTACTTC. The chain has TRBV4-1 and TRBJ2-5; 8 positions agree with TRBD2. The V and J ends lost 6 bases and 5 bases, in that order; junction bases with no gene match: 14. CDR3 length equals 16 residues. CDR1 is MGHRA and CDR2 is YSYEKL in the germline V gene.

Comment on this clone: The same CDR3 can be traced to other DNA sequences in this sample. This chain joins TRBV7-9 and TRBJ1-5, with D maybe TRBD1 (6 bases). Germline V gene data show CDR1 as SEHNR and CDR2 as FQNEAQ (reference sequence). Between the trimmed V and J ends, which lost 5 bases and 2 bases, there was a span of 10 bases. This CDR3 is 14 amino acids long. In DNA, the CDR3 is TGTGCCAGCAGCAGAGGGGGGGGCAATCAGCCCCAGCATTTT. It specifies CASSRGGGNQPQHF. Supplemented by reference TRBV7-9 and TRBJ1-5, the full variable domain reads DTGVSQNPRHKITKRGQNVTFRCDPISEHNRLYWYRQTLGQGPEFLTYFQNEAQLEKSRLLSDRFSAERPKGSFSTLEIQRTEQGDSAMYLCASSRGGGNQPQHFGDGTRLSIL.